Below, 27 T cell receptor beta chains from the same sample are listed, as sequenced in a study of early stage breast cancer tumors (dated by TCRdb to the late 2010s). The library came from the immunoSEQ multiplex PCR assay. Drawn from immuneACCESS, this table holds only the in-frame rearrangements with V and J called that TCRdb kept. Clones are partly lost; checked studies trace under half to an unresolved V gene and leave the rest unexplained. A total of fewer than 70,000 clones appear in this sample, over 65% of them only once. In total, the top ten clones hold around 3.2% of the sample. Sequencing was done on a sample of blood. The receptors here all came from a person in their thirties with breast cancer.

The genes are TRBV7-2 and TRBJ1-1; D not resolved. Germline values: CDR1 SGHTA, CDR2 FQGNSA. Trimming stripped 5 bases from V and 10 bases from J, with 20 bases between. The CDR3 sequence is 14 residues long. This CDR3 is CASSPWDASISAFF. The CDR3 bases are TGTGCCAGCAGCCCTTGGGATGCTTCCATCTCAGCTTTCTTT.

The chain recombines TRBV2 with TRBJ2-5; 10 bases fit TRBD1. CDR1 and CDR2 (germline): SNHLY, FYNNEI. V was pared by 7 bases and J by 5 bases, with 10 bases of the junction left unmatched. There are 15 residues in the CDR3. The CDR3 spells CASTPRDRGWETQYF. CDR3 DNA sequence: TGTGCCAGCACGCCCCGGGACAGGGGTTGGGAGACCCAGTACTTC.

V is TRBV30 and J is TRBJ1-1; no reliable D call. The germline V gene has CDR1 GTSNPN and CDR2 SVGIG (reference sequence). V was pared by 3 bases and J by 1 base, with 6 bases between. The CDR3 runs to 12 residues. The CDR3 bases are TGTGCCTGGAGGCGAGCGAACACTGAAGCTTTCTTT. Its protein is CAWRRANTEAFF. The full variable domain, in which reference TRBV30 and TRBJ1-1 provide the parts outside the CDR3, is SQTIHQWPATLVQPVGSPLSLECTVEGTSNPNLYWYRQAAGRGLQLLFYSVGIGQISSEVPQNLSASRPQDRQFILSSKKLLLSDSGFYLCAWRRANTEAFFGQGTRLTVV.

The V call is TRBV9, the J call TRBJ2-2; 9 bases agree with TRBD2. The trim removed 3 bases at V and 4 bases at J, leaving 7 bases unmatched. This CDR3 is 16 amino acids long. Germline assignment: CDR1 SGDLS and CDR2 YYNGEE. As DNA, the CDR3 is TGTGCCAGCAGCGCCCCCGGGCGGGAGGGCACCGGGGAGCTGTTTTTT. Translating it yields CASSAPGREGTGELFF.

This clone has only a few counts. This chain joins TRBV6-5 and TRBJ2-7; 7 bases are a match to TRBD2. CDR3 length: 13 amino acids. The V gene's germline CDR1 is MNHEY and CDR2 SVGAGI. V lost 7 bases and J lost 5; bases outside the gene matches: 8. The CDR3 protein is CASTPRTRDEQYF. Written as DNA, the CDR3 is TGTGCCAGCACCCCACGGACTAGGGACGAGCAGTACTTC.

The V and J genes are TRBV11-3 and TRBJ1-1; D uncertain. Germline CDR1 SGHNT, CDR2 YENEEA. This CDR3 comprises 13 residues. V was clipped by 2 bases and J by 1 base, with 5 bases between them. The CDR3, as DNA: TGTGCCAGCAGCTTAAGACCGAACACTGAAGCTTTCTTT. It encodes CASSLRPNTEAFF.

The chain uses TRBV27 and TRBJ2-7; D is perhaps TRBD1 (6 bases). V was cut by 3 bases and J by 3 bases, with 21 bases left in between. The CDR3 has 17 amino acids. Looked up from germline, CDR1 is MNHEY and CDR2 is SMNVEV (reference sequence). The CDR3 region is CASSLLSGQSSLYEQYF. The CDR3 DNA follows: TGTGCCAGCAGTTTGTTATCGGGACAAAGCTCCCTCTACGAGCAGTACTTC.

This chain joins TRBV5-4 and TRBJ1-1; D is perhaps TRBD1 (5 bases). The V end lost 5 bases, the J end lost 1 base, and 18 bases lay between the germline ends. The CDR3 has 16 residues. From germline, CDR1 is SGHNT and CDR2 YYREEE (reference sequence). The CDR3 sequence is CASSPPGLSGNTEAFF. The CDR3, as DNA: TGTGCCAGCAGTCCCCCGGGACTCTCAGGGAACACTGAAGCTTTCTTT.

V gene TRBV19 combines with J gene TRBJ2-2; maybe TRBD1 (6 bases). Germline V gene lookup returns CDR1 LNHDA and CDR2 SQIVND (reference sequence). V was clipped by 7 bases and J by 2 bases, with 14 bases between them. There are 15 residues in the CDR3. The CDR3 DNA follows: TGTGCCAGTACCGGGCAGGGGAAAAACACCGGGGAGCTGTTTTTT. It yields the protein CASTGQGKNTGELFF.

Only a few counts were recorded for this clone. The rearrangement links TRBV28 to TRBJ2-1; D may be TRBD2 (6 bases). The CDR3 loop spans 16 amino acids. V lost 6 bases and J 9 bases, leaving 24 bases between the germline ends. CDR1 and CDR2 (germline): MDHEN, SYDVKM. This CDR3 is CASSPRTSREWGEQFF. In DNA, the CDR3 is TGTGCCAGCAGCCCTCGAACTAGTCGGGAGTGGGGTGAGCAGTTCTTC.

The chain links TRBV12-2 to TRBJ1-2; the table gives TRBD1 as D, unverified against the DNA. TRBV12-2 is described as a pseudogene. The CDR3 is made up of 16 amino acids. CDR3 residues: CASRLERQGARGGYTF. The CDR3 bases are TGTGCAAGTCGCTTAGAAAGACAGGGGGCGCGCGGCGGCTACACCTTC.

This sequence joins TRBV7-2 and TRBJ1-5; unclear D gene. This CDR3 has 15 residues. The germline V gene encodes CDR1 SGHTA and CDR2 FQGNSA. V dropped 1 base and J dropped 7 bases, with 14 bases sitting between them. The CDR3 nucleotides are TGTGCCAGCAGCTTAGATTTTTTGGGGAACCAGCCCCAGCATTTT. Translation gives CASSLDFLGNQPQHF.

This clone appeared once. V usage is TRBV5-6 and J usage is TRBJ2-1; 9 bases are a match to TRBD2. CDR1 SGHDT and CDR2 YYEEEE come from the germline V gene. This CDR3 comprises 16 residues. The junction had 3 bases not matched to a gene; V was cut back by 2 bases and J by 0 bases. Here the CDR3 DNA reads TGTGCCAGCAGCTTTCTTAGCGGGAGCTCCTACAATGAGCAGTTCTTC. Translating it yields CASSFLSGSSYNEQFF.

The CDR3 DNA reads TGCGCCAGCAGCACCTGGACAGGGAACTATGGCTACACCTTC. Its protein product is CASSTWTGNYGYTF. V usage is TRBV4-1 and J usage is TRBJ1-2, with TRBD1 identical over 8 bases. CDR1 is MGHRA and CDR2 is YSYEKL in the germline V gene. Trimming cost V 5 bases and J 2 bases; bases outside gene matches: 4. This CDR3 has 14 residues.

The chain carries TRBV15 and TRBJ2-5; no clear D gene. Germline V gene data show CDR1 as LNHNV and CDR2 as YYDKDF (reference sequence). The CDR3 is 13 amino acids. The V and J ends lost 1 base and 4 bases respectively, with 7 bases between them. CDR3 amino acids: CATSRGWGETQYF. The DNA of the CDR3 is TGTGCCACCAGCAGAGGATGGGGAGAGACCCAGTACTTC. The whole variable domain, filled in from reference TRBV15 and TRBJ2-5, reads DAMVIQNPRYQVTQFGKPVTLSCSQTLNHNVMYWYQQKSSQAPKLLFHYYDKDFNNEADTPDNFQSRRPNTSFCFLDIRSPGLGDTAMYLCATSRGWGETQYFGPGTRLLVL.

This chain links TRBV29-1 with TRBJ1-1, with 10 bases fitting TRBD1. Germline-derived CDR1 and CDR2 are SQVTM and ANQGSEA. The CDR3 covers 12 residues. With V trimmed by 6 bases and J by 5 bases, 3 bases remained unmatched. CDR3 coding DNA: TGCAGCGTGGGACAGGGGAAAACTGAAGCTTTCTTT. Protein: CSVGQGKTEAFF.

The V and J genes are TRBV20-1 and TRBJ2-1; the D is unclear. V lost 3 bases and J 8 bases, leaving 5 bases between the germline ends. The CDR3 sequence is 10 residues long. The V gene's germline CDR1 is DFQATT and CDR2 SNEGSKA (reference sequence). As DNA, the CDR3 is TGCAGTGCTAGTTCTCATGAGCAGTTCTTC. This sequence encodes CSASSHEQFF.

The chain has TRBV29-1 and TRBJ1-4, with D perhaps TRBD1 (5 bases). Germline V gene lookup returns CDR1 SQVTM and CDR2 ANQGSEA. V was cut by 5 bases and J by 7 bases, with 17 bases left in between. The CDR3 contains 14 residues. This chain's CDR3 is CSVWGGDFGEKLFF. Written as DNA, the CDR3 is TGCAGCGTTTGGGGGGGGGACTTTGGTGAAAAACTGTTTTTT.

The chain carries TRBV10-3 and TRBJ2-4; 7 positions agree with TRBD1. CDR3 length: 14 amino acids. With 0 bases clipped from V and 12 bases from J, the junction kept 8 bases outside the gene matches. Germline V gene data show CDR1 as ENHRY and CDR2 as SYGVKD. CDR3 sequence reads: CAISESPQGEAQYF. The CDR3 DNA reads as TGTGCCATCAGTGAGTCCCCCCAGGGGGAAGCTCAGTACTTC.

This clone is categorized as medium-sized. This chain joins TRBV5-1 and TRBJ2-3, with a possible D match to TRBD1 (5 bases). The length of the CDR3 is 12 residues. Germline CDR1 SGHRS, CDR2 YFSETQ. With 5 bases removed from V and 7 bases from J, the gap between germline ends came to 11 bases. CDR3 region: CASRLTDYTQYF. The CDR3 DNA sequence: TGCGCCAGCAGGCTGACAGATTATACGCAGTATTTT.

V gene TRBV21-1 combines with J gene TRBJ1-1; the DNA was not compared with TRBD1, the D call given in the table. TRBV21-1 is a pseudogene locus. The length of the CDR3 is 13 residues. In DNA form, the CDR3 reads TGTGCCAGCAGCGACCAGGGAAATTCTGAAGCTTTCTTT. Translated, it gives CASSDQGNSEAFF.

The chain is built from TRBV7-2 and TRBJ1-3, with a tentative D call TRBD1 (5 bases). The CDR3 extends over 14 amino acids. V lost 5 bases and J lost 4, with 12 bases in between. The germline V gene encodes CDR1 SGHTA and CDR2 FQGNSA. CDR3: CASSPFSGGNTIYF. The DNA of the CDR3 is TGTGCCAGCAGCCCATTCTCAGGGGGAAACACCATATATTTT.

The genes are TRBV7-6 and TRBJ2-3, with 10 bases identical to TRBD2. J gave up 8 bases and V 2 bases, and 13 bases lay outside the gene matches. Per germline, CDR1 SGHVS and CDR2 FNYEAQ. CDR3 length: 17 residues. As DNA, the CDR3 is TGTGCCAGCAGCTTAAGCGCGGGGCGAGCGGGAGGGGGTACGCAGTATTTT. It codes for CASSLSAGRAGGGTQYF.

The CDR3 DNA reads TGTGCCAGTAGCCCCGCGTGGCCTGAAGCTTTCTTT. This sequence encodes CASSPAWPEAFF. V is TRBV19 and J is TRBJ1-1, with D hard to call. This CDR3 contains 12 residues. The ends were cut back, 6 bases at V and 6 bases at J, with 11 bases in the middle. CDR1 and CDR2 from the germline V gene are LNHDA and SQIVND (reference sequence).

This chain joins TRBV7-9 and TRBJ1-1; D is possibly TRBD1 (5 bases). The V end lost 5 bases, the J end lost 4 bases, and 11 bases lay between the germline ends. This CDR3 is 13 amino acids long. Per the germline V gene, CDR1 is SEHNR and CDR2 is FQNEAQ (reference sequence). The CDR3 spells CASSERGGTEAFF. CDR3 coding DNA: TGTGCCAGCAGCGAACGGGGGGGCACTGAAGCTTTCTTT.

The gene calls are TRBV4-2 and TRBJ2-7; 10 bases agree with TRBD2. The CDR3 runs to 15 residues. Germline V CDR1 and CDR2: LGHNA, YNFKEQ. The ends lost 4 bases at V and 2 bases at J; junction bases unmatched: 5. The CDR3 nucleotides are TGTGCCAGCAGCCGACGGACTAGCGGACCCTACGAGCAGTACTTC. It translates to CASSRRTSGPYEQYF.

The chain combines TRBV11-2 with TRBJ2-1; 15 bases are shared with TRBD2. Looked up from germline, CDR1 is SGHAT and CDR2 is FQNNGV. With 3 bases clipped from V and 7 bases from J, the junction kept 1 base outside the gene matches. This CDR3 spans 15 amino acids. The DNA of the CDR3 is TGTGCCAGCAGCTTCGGACTAGCGGGAGGGAATGAGCAGTTCTTC. Translation gives CASSFGLAGGNEQFF.